This TCR beta chain emerged from a study of CXCR4 blockade with PD-1 therapy in pancreatic cancer. Only a few counts were recorded for this clone. Its antigen is still unknown. Sequencing used immunoSEQ multiplex PCR; TCRdb keeps in-frame clones, though not all of them. The table has under 2,000 clones, less than 40% seen once. The germline V gene encodes CDR1 SGHRS and CDR2 YFSETQ. Losses at the gene ends were 2 bases for V and 7 bases for J; bases not matched to a gene: 9. The CDR3 has 14 residues. Points from the study as a whole: Intratumoral clonality (mean around 0.13) exceeded healthy blood (over 0.045) but did not track survival. Without paired alpha-beta data, shared specificity of dominant clones is unconfirmed. More frequent amino acid clones had more nucleotide rearrangements, suggesting convergent selection.

Material: tumor tissue. The rearrangement uses TRBV5-1 and TRBJ2-7; TRBD2 matches 7 bases. The clonotype comes from a human donor with pancreatic ductal adenocarcinoma. CDR3 region: CASSFGGSPGEQYF. The CDR3 region has the DNA TGCGCCAGCAGCTTCGGCGGGAGTCCCGGGGAGCAGTACTTC.